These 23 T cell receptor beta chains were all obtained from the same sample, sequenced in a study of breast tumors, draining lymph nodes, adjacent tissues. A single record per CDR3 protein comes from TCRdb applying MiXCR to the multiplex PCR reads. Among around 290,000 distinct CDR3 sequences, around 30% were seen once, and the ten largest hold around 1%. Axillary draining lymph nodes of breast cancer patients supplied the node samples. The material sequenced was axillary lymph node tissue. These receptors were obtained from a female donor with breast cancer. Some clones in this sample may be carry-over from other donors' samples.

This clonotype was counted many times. CDR3 residues: CSASPGVYNEQFF. As DNA, the CDR3 is TGCAGTGCTAGTCCAGGGGTATACAATGAGCAGTTCTTC. V and J are TRBV20-1 and TRBJ2-1, with D perhaps matching TRBD1 (6 bases). Trimming took off 3 bases at V and 4 bases at J, with 10 bases between the two ends. Germline values: CDR1 DFQATT, CDR2 SNEGSKA (reference sequence). The CDR3 has 13 amino acids.

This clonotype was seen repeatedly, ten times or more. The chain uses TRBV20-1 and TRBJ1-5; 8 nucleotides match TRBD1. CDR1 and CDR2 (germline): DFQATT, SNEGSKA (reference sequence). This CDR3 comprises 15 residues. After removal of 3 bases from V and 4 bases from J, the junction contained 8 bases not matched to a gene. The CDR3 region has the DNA TGCAGTGCTAGGGGTGACAGGGGTCTTAATCAGCCCCAGCATTTT. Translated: CSARGDRGLNQPQHF.

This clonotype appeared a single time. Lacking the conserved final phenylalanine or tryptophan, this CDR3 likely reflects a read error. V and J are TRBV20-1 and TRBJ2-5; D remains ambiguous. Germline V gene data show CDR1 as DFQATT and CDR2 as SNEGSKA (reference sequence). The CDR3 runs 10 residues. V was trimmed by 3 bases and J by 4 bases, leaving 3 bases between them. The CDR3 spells CSARRETQYC. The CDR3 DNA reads TGCAGTGCTAGGAGAGAGACCCAGTACTGC.

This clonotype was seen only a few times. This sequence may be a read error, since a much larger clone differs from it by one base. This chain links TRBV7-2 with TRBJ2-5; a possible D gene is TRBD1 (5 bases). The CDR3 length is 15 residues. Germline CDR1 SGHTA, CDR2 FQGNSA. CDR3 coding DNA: TGTGCCAGCAGCCCCAAGGCTGGGGCGCGCGAGACCCAGCACTTC. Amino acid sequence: CASSPKAGARETQHF. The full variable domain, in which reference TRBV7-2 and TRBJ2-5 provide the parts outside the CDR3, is GAGVSQSPSNKVTEKGKDVELRCDPISGHTALYWYRQSLGQGLEFLIYFQGNSAPDKSGLPSDRFSAERTGGSVSTLTIQRTQQEDSAVYLCASSPKAGARETQHFGPGTRLLVL.

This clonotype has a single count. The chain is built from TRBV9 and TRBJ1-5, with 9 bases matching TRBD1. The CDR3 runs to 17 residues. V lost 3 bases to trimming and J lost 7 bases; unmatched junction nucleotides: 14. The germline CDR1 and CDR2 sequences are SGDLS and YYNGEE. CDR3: CASSEVAGTGIGQPQHF. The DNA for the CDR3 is TGTGCCAGCAGCGAAGTGGCCGGGACAGGGATCGGCCAGCCCCAGCATTTT.

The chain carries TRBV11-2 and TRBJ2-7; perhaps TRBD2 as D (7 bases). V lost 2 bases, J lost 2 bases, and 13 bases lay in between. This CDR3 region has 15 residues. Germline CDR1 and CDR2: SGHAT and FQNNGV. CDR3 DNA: TGTGCCAGCAGCTTAATGGCGGGGGCGCCCTACGAGCAGTACTTC. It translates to CASSLMAGAPYEQYF.

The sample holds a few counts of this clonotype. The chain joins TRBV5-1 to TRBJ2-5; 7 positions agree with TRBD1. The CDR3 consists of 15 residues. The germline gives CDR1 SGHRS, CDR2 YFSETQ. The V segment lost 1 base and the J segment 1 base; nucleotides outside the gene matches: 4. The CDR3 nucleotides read TGCGCCAGCAGCTTGTCTCCAGGGGGCCAAGAGACCCAGTACTTC. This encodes CASSLSPGGQETQYF.

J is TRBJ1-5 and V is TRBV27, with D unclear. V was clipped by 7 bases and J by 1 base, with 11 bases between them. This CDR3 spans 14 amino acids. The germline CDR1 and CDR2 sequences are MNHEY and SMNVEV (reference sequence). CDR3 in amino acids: CASTIQISNQPQHF. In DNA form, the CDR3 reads TGTGCCAGCACGATACAGATAAGCAATCAGCCCCAGCATTTT.

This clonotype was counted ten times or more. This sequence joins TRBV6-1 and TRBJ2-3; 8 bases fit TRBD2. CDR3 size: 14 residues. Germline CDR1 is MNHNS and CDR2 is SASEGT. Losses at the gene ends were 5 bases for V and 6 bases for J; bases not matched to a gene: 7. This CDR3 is CASSNGRASDTQYF. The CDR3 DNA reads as TGTGCCAGCAGTAACGGGAGGGCCAGTGATACGCAGTATTTT.

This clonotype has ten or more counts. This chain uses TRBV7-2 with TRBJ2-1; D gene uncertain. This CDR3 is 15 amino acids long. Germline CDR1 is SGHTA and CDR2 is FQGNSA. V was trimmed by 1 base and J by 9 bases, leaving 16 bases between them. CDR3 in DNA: TGTGCCAGCAGCTTAGGGCACTTGAGGTTTGGTGAGCAGTTCTTC. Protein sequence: CASSLGHLRFGEQFF.

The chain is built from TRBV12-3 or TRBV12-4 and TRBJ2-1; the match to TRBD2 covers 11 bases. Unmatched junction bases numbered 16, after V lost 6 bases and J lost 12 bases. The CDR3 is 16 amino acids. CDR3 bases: TGTGCCAGCAGCGCTAATAGCGGGAGGGCTTCAGATACGCAGTTCTTC. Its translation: CASSANSGRASDTQFF.

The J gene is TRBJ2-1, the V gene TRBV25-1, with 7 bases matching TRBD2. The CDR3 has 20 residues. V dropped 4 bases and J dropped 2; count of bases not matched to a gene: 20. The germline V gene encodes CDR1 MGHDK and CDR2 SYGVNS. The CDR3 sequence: CASSVRLRACGSGTYNEQFF. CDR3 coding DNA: TGTGCCAGCAGTGTGCGACTACGGGCTTGCGGGAGTGGGACCTACAATGAGCAGTTCTTC.

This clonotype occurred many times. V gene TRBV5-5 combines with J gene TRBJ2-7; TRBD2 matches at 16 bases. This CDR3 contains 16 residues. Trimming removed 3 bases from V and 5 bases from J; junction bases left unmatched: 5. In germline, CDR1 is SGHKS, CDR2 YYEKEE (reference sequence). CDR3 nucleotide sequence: TGTGCCAGCAGCTCCGGGACTAGCGGGAGGGGCCACGAGCAGTACTTC. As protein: CASSSGTSGRGHEQYF.

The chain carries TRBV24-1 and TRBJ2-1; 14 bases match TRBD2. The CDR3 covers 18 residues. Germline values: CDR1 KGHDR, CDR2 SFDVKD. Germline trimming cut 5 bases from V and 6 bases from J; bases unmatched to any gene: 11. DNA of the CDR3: TGTGCCACCAGTGCTTCCGGGACTAGCGGGGGATCGGGCAATGAGCAGTTCTTC. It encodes CATSASGTSGGSGNEQFF.

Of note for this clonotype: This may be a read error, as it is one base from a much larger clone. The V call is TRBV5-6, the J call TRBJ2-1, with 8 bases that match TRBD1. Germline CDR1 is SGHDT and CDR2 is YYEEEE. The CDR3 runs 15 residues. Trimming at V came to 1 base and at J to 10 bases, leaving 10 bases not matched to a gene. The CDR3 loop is CASSLNWQGAGEQFF. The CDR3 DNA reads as TGTGCCAGCAGCTTGAATTGGCAGGGGGCGGGCGAGCAGTTCTTC.

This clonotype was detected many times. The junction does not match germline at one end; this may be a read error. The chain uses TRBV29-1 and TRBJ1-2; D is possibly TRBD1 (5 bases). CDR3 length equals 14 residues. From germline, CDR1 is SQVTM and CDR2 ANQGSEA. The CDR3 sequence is CSVDAAGTHYGYTF. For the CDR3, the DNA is TGCAGCGTCGACGCGGCCGGGACCCACTACGGCTACACCTTC.

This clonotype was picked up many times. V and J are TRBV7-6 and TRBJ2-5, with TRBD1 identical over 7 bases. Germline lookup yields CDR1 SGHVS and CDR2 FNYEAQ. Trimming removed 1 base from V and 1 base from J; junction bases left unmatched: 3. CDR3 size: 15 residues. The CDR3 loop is CASSLGAGGQETQYF. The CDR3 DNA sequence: TGTGCCAGCAGCTTAGGGGCAGGGGGCCAAGAGACCCAGTACTTC.

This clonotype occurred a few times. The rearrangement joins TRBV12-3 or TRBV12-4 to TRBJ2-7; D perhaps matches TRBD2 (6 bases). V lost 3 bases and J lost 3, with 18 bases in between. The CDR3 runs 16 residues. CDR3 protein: CASSFVRDSHLYEQYF. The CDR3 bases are TGTGCCAGCAGTTTCGTCCGGGACTCGCACCTCTACGAGCAGTACTTC.

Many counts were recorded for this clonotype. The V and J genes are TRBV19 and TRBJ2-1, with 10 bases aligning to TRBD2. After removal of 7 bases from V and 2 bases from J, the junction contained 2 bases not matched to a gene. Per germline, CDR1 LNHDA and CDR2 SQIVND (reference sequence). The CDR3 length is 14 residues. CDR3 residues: CASKGLATYNEQFF. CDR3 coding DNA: TGTGCCAGTAAGGGACTAGCGACCTACAATGAGCAGTTCTTC.

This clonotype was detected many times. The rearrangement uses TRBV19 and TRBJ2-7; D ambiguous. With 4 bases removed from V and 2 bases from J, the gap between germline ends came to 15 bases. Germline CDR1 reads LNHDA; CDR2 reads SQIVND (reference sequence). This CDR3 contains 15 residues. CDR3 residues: CASSTPGAVTYEQYF. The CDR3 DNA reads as TGTGCCAGTAGTACCCCGGGTGCTGTCACCTACGAGCAGTACTTC.

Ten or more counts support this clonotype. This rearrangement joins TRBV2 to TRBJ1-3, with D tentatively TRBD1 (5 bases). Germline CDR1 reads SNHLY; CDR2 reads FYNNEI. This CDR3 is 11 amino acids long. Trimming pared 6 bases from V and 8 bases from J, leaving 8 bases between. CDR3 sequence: CASRGPDTIYF. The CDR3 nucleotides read TGTGCCAGCAGGGGGCCGGACACCATATATTTT.

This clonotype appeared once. CDR3 sequence (DNA): TGTGCCAGCAGCTTATTAGGCTGGACTAGCGGGAGATGGGAGACCCAGTACTTC. It yields the protein CASSLLGWTSGRWETQYF. The V and J genes are TRBV7-2 and TRBJ2-5; 13 nucleotides agree with TRBD2. With 2 bases clipped from V and 5 bases from J, the junction kept 11 bases outside the gene matches. Per the germline V gene, CDR1 is SGHTA and CDR2 is FQGNSA. The CDR3 runs 18 residues.

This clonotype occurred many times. The CDR3 sequence: CASSESASGLYNEQFF. The CDR3 nucleotides read TGCGCCAGCAGTGAGTCTGCTAGCGGGCTTTACAATGAGCAGTTCTTC. The chain couples TRBV10-1 to TRBJ2-1, with 8 bases identical to TRBD2. Germline CDR1 and CDR2: WNHNN and SYGVQD (reference sequence). This CDR3 region has 16 residues. The trim removed 0 bases at V and 4 bases at J, leaving 5 bases unmatched.